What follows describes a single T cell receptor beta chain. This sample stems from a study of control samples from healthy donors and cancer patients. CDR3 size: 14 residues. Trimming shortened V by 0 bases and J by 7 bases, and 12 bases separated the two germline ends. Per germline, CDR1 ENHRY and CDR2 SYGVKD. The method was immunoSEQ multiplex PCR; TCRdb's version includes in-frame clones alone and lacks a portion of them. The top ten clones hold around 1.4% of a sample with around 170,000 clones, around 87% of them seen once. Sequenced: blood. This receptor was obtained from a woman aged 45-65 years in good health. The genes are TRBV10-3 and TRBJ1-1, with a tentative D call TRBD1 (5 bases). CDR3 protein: CAISESRGTGEAFF. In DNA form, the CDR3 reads TGTGCCATCAGTGAGTCGCGGGGGACGGGTGAAGCTTTCTTT.